These 8 T cell receptor beta chains originate from one sample sequenced in a study of blood T cell repertoires in COVID-19. The table came from immunoSEQ multiplex PCR; TCRdb's copy has only in-frame clones and leaves some out. The table lists roughly 160,000 clones, over 80% of them singletons. The source material was peripheral blood. The source of these receptors is a woman aged 80 or over with COVID-19, enrolled during active disease.

The chain couples TRBV7-9 to TRBJ1-6; possible D gene TRBD1, 6 bases. The V gene's germline CDR1 is SEHNR and CDR2 FQNEAQ (reference sequence). V lost 2 bases, J lost 2 bases, and 10 bases lay in between. This CDR3 contains 16 residues. The CDR3 DNA reads TGTGCCAGCAGCTTAAAACAGGGTCCCTATAATTCACCCCTCCACTTT. It translates to CASSLKQGPYNSPLHF.

This chain joins TRBV7-8 and TRBJ2-7; a possible D gene is TRBD2 (6 bases). CDR1 is SGHVS and CDR2 is FQNEAQ in the germline V gene. This CDR3 contains 14 residues. V lost 3 bases, J lost 3 bases, and 12 bases lay in between. The CDR3 DNA sequence: TGTGCCAGCAGCTTTAGCGGAGGAAACTACGAGCAGTACTTC. Encoded protein: CASSFSGGNYEQYF.

This chain uses TRBV7-9 with TRBJ2-1; weak D call: TRBD1 (6 bases). Germline CDR1 reads SEHNR; CDR2 reads FQNEAQ (reference sequence). The CDR3 spans 15 residues. Trimming removed 5 bases at V and 6 bases at J, with 17 bases between. The CDR3 sequence is CASSLGARGGNEQFF. CDR3 nucleotide sequence: TGTGCCAGCAGCCTAGGGGCTAGAGGGGGCAATGAGCAGTTCTTC.

The chain uses TRBV15 and TRBJ1-1; no clear D. This CDR3 contains 12 residues. Germline loops: CDR1 LNHNV, CDR2 YYDKDF (reference sequence). Trimming took off 1 base at V and 10 bases at J, with 10 bases between the two ends. In DNA form, the CDR3 reads TGTGCCACCAGCAGAGGAATCACGGGAGCTTTCTTT. Translated: CATSRGITGAFF.

The rearrangement links TRBV27 to TRBJ2-3; weak D call: TRBD2 (6 bases). CDR3 length: 14 residues. The germline CDR1 and CDR2 sequences are MNHEY and SMNVEV (reference sequence). V was shortened by 5 bases and J by 7 bases, with 16 bases between the two germline ends. The CDR3 DNA is TGTGCCAGCAGTCCCCCGGGACTCAGAAATACGCAGTATTTT. It codes for CASSPPGLRNTQYF.

The chain links TRBV6-5 to TRBJ2-1, with D uncertain. V lost 6 bases to trimming and J lost 3 bases, with 6 bases between them. The CDR3 totals 12 residues. Germline V lookup: CDR1 MNHEY, CDR2 SVGAGI. The CDR3 is CASSASYNEQFF. For the CDR3, the DNA is TGTGCCAGCAGCGCCAGCTACAATGAGCAGTTCTTC.

The rearrangement links TRBV5-1 to TRBJ1-4, with D possibly being TRBD1 (6 bases). Germline V gene lookup returns CDR1 SGHRS and CDR2 YFSETQ. CDR3 size: 16 residues. Trimming removed 4 bases from V and 0 bases from J, with 13 bases in between. The CDR3 protein is CASSHREGTTNEKLFF. The CDR3 DNA is TGCGCCAGCAGCCACAGGGAAGGAACAACTAATGAAAAACTGTTTTTT. Full variable domain (remainder filled in from reference TRBV5-1 and TRBJ1-4): KAGVTQTPRYLIKTRGQQVTLSCSPISGHRSVSWYQQTPGQGLQFLFEYFSETQRNKGNFPGRFSGRQFSNSRSEMNVSTLELGDSALYLCASSHREGTTNEKLFFGSGTQLSVL.

As for this clone: Other DNA sequences in the same sample also yield this CDR3. The chain has TRBV5-1 and TRBJ1-5, with D maybe TRBD1 (6 bases). Per germline, CDR1 SGHRS and CDR2 YFSETQ. There are 13 residues in the CDR3. Trimming pared 5 bases from V and 4 bases from J, leaving 10 bases between. CDR3 in amino acids: CASRSGVNQPQHF. DNA of the CDR3: TGCGCCAGCAGATCAGGGGTTAATCAGCCCCAGCATTTT.